The T cell receptor beta chain under discussion was sequenced for a study of blood T cell repertoires in COVID-19 (dated by TCRdb to between 2020 and 2021). As for the study more broadly: The collaborator samples originated in the United States, Italy and Spain and spanned the acute and convalescent phases of COVID-19. Where available, HLA class I and class II types were obtained from metadata supplied by the sample provider rather than from assay-based typing. The prospective study material was composed of cDNA or gDNA derived from T cells, B-cell-depleted T cells, or PBMCs. Samples were obtained from the ongoing ImmuneRACE study (first 160 participants) and from 1,254 subjects provided by 6 global collaborators. The repertoires were made available in a free public database intended to serve as a resource for research on the immune response to SARS-CoV-2. Deeply sampled blood TCRbeta repertoires from subjects exposed to, actively infected with, or recovered from COVID-19 were included in the dataset. The sample metadata nearly always contained a de-identified subject ID, COVID-19 status, age in years and sex.

Overall study outcomes, separate from this receptor: How much clinical and demographic metadata was included differed by source and by participant, and the metadata was provided uncurated.

Concerning this clone: There is no known antigen for this receptor. No much larger clonotype is one base removed from it; base qualities were not supplied.

The CDR3 numbers 17 residues from cysteine through phenylalanine. Solely the CDR3 DNA is kept, with 51 bases framed from the first base. The germline V gene encodes CDR1 SEHNR and CDR2 FQNEAQ (reference sequence). Trimming takes 1 base from V and 2 bases from J, and the germline ends sit 18 bases apart. Collaborating institutions collected whole blood in K2EDTA tubes following their own protocols. Collaborator samples were shipped for TCRbeta analysis as frozen whole blood, isolated PBMCs, or DNA extracted from either sample type. TCRbeta CDR3 regions were amplified from genomic DNA by means of the immunoSEQ Assay, a bias-controlled multiplex PCR. In the authors' own workflow: The number of nucleated cells in each sample was estimated by amplification of reference gene primers within the assay. To quantify the absolute abundance of each unique TCRbeta CDR3 rearrangement, sequence reads were collapsed and filtered. Productive Simpson clonality was computed per sample as the square root of Simpson's diversity index over productive rearrangements. The clones in this table, taken by TCRdb from immuneACCESS, are in-frame only. Not every clone is retained; where verified, under half of the shortfall comes from an unresolved V gene, and the cause of the rest is unknown. V and J calls and clone size are given by that table; D and trimming were obtained from the DNA. The sample yields about 220,000 clones; around 80% were counted once. The top ten constitute just under 20% of the sample.

The sample consisted of peripheral blood. The clonotype originates from a young man with active or convalescent COVID-19. Recombination joined TRBV7-9 with TRBJ2-7; the D segment could be TRBD2, given 7 matching bases. DNA sequence: TGTGCCAGCAGCTTAGAGGAGGGGGAGGCGGGAGCCTACGAGCAGTACTTC. This yields the protein CASSLEEGEAGAYEQYF.